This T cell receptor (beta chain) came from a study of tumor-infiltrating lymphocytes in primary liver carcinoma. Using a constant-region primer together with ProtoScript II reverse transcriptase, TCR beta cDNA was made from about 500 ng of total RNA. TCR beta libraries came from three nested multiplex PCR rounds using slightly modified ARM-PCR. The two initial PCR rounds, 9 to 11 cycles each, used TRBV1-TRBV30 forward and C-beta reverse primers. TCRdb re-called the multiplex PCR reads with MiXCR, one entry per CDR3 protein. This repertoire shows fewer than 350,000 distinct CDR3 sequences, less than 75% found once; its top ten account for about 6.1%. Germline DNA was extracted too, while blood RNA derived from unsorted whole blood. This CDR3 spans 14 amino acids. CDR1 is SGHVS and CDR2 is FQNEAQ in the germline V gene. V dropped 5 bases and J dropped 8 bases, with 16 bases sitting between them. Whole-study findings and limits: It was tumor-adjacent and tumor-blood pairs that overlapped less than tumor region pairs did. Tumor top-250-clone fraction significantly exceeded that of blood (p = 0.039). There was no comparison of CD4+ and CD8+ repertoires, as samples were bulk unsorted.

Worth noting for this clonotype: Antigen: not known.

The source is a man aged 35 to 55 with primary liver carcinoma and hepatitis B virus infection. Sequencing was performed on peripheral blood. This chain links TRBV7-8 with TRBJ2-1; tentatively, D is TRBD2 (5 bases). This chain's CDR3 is CASSPSGFGYEQFF. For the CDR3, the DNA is TGTGCCAGCAGCCCGTCGGGGTTTGGGTATGAGCAGTTCTTC.